The clone carrying this T cell receptor beta chain was observed a single time. The data derive from a study of blood T cell repertoires in COVID-19. About the study: The United States, Italy and Spain provided the acute and convalescent COVID-19 samples. From T cells, B-cell-depleted T cells, or PBMCs came the material, which was cDNA or gDNA.

In the source study's methods: Amplification of reference gene primers was used by the study to estimate nucleated cell counts. The method was immunoSEQ multiplex PCR; TCRdb's version includes in-frame clones alone and lacks a portion of them. That table is the source of V, J and clone size, and D and trimming were worked out from the DNA. The sample holds 150,000 to 200,000 clones, 85% to 90% seen once. The CDR3 runs 15 residues. V was pared by 2 bases and J by 4 bases, with 16 bases between. CDR1 is SGHRS, CDR2 YFSETQ, per germline. This clonotype was obtained from a man in his fifties or sixties with acute or convalescent COVID-19. V is TRBV5-1 and J is TRBJ2-7; TRBD2 might be the D (5 bases). The sequencing sample was made of peripheral blood. DNA for the CDR3: TGCGCCAGCAGCTTCTCTCGGCTAGCTCCATACGAGCAGTACTTC. Its translation is CASSFSRLAPYEQYF.